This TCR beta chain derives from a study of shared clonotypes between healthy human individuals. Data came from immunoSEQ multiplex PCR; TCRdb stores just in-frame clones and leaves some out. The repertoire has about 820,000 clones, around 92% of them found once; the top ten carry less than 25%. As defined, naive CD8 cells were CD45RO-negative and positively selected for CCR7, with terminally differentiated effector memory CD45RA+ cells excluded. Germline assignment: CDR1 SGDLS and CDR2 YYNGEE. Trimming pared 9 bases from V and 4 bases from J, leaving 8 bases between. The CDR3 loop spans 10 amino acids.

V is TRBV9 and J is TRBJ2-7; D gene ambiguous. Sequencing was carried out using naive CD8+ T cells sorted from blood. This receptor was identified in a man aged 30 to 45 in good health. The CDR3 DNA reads TGTGCCACAGGAAATTACGAGCAGTACTTC. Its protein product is CATGNYEQYF.